This entry lists 15 T cell receptor beta chains sequenced from one sample in a study of T cell changes during pregnancy in multiple sclerosis. Method: immunoSEQ multiplex PCR; TCRdb's copy keeps in-frame clones and lacks some. This table holds tens of thousands of clones, approximately 92% found once. The sample was peripheral blood, taken in the first trimester of pregnancy. The receptors were sampled from a female donor with multiple sclerosis, enrolled in a pregnancy study.

This clone has just a few counts. The rearrangement joins TRBV2 to TRBJ1-2, with D possibly TRBD1 on 6 matching bases. Per the germline V gene, CDR1 is SNHLY and CDR2 is FYNNEI. V lost 4 bases and J lost 6, with 15 bases in between. This CDR3 contains 14 residues. The CDR3 DNA reads as TGTGCCAGCAGTGGGGCCAGAACAGGGCATGGCTACACCTTC. Translating gives CASSGARTGHGYTF.

This sequence joins TRBV2 and TRBJ1-5, with D uncertain. The CDR3 runs to 14 residues. Per germline, CDR1 SNHLY and CDR2 FYNNEI. V was shortened by 4 bases and J by 0 bases, with 7 bases between the two germline ends. The CDR3 coding sequence is TGTGCCAGCAGTGCTGTGTATAGCAATCAGCCCCAGCATTTT. As protein: CASSAVYSNQPQHF.

This chain connects TRBV4-1 to TRBJ2-2, with TRBD2 identical over 10 bases. CDR3 size: 13 residues. CDR1 is MGHRA, CDR2 YSYEKL, per germline. Unmatched junction bases numbered 2, after V lost 8 bases and J lost 5 bases. This CDR3 reads CASRAGGTGELFF. In nucleotides, the CDR3 is TGCGCCAGCCGAGCGGGAGGGACCGGGGAGCTGTTTTTT.

The V and J genes are TRBV6-5 and TRBJ1-5; unclear D gene. V lost 6 bases, J lost 3 bases, and 15 bases lay in between. The CDR3 sequence is 15 residues long. Germline V CDR1 and CDR2: MNHEY, SVGAGI. CDR3 protein: CASRRDTAINQPQHF. The CDR3 region has the DNA TGTGCCAGCAGGCGTGACACGGCCATCAATCAGCCCCAGCATTTT.

This chain uses TRBV30 with TRBJ2-6; TRBD1 matches at 7 bases. The CDR3 spans 16 residues. CDR1 is GTSNPN and CDR2 is SVGIG in the germline V gene (reference sequence). V shed 7 bases, J shed 0 bases, and the junction held 9 bases outside the gene matches. The CDR3 reads CAFNRGISSGANVLTF. CDR3 DNA: TGTGCCTTCAACAGGGGAATTAGCTCTGGGGCCAACGTCCTGACTTTC.

In DNA form, the CDR3 reads TGCGCCAGCAGCTTGAATAGCTACGAGCAGTACTTC. Translating it yields CASSLNSYEQYF. The chain recombines TRBV5-1 with TRBJ2-7; D is uncertain. V lost 1 base and J lost 3, with 5 bases in between. Per the germline V gene, CDR1 is SGHRS and CDR2 is YFSETQ. The CDR3 is made up of 12 amino acids.

The chain joins TRBV7-3 to TRBJ2-1; D possibly corresponds to TRBD1 (5 bases). With 1 base removed from V and 0 bases from J, the gap between germline ends came to 7 bases. This CDR3 is 15 amino acids long. Germline CDR1 reads SGHTA; CDR2 reads FQGTGA. This CDR3 is CASSLITGSYNEQFF. Written as DNA, the CDR3 is TGTGCCAGCAGCTTAATAACAGGCTCCTACAATGAGCAGTTCTTC.

The chain joins TRBV7-3 to TRBJ1-1; a weak D match, TRBD1 (6 bases). From germline, CDR1 is SGHTA and CDR2 FQGTGA. CDR3 length equals 14 residues. Trimming removed 1 base from V and 1 base from J, with 7 bases in between. This chain's CDR3 is CASSLIGGNTEAFF. In DNA, the CDR3 is TGTGCCAGCAGCTTAATAGGGGGGAACACTGAAGCTTTCTTT.

The J gene is TRBJ2-1, the V gene TRBV5-1; no clear D gene. The CDR3 extends over 13 amino acids. The V and J ends lost 1 base and 4 bases respectively, with 6 bases between them. CDR1 SGHRS and CDR2 YFSETQ come from the germline V gene. The DNA of the CDR3 is TGCGCCAGCAGCTTGTCTTTATACAATGAGCAGTTCTTC. Protein sequence: CASSLSLYNEQFF.

V gene TRBV25-1 combines with J gene TRBJ1-1; D is unclear. Germline V CDR1 and CDR2: MGHDK, SYGVNS. V lost 4 bases, J lost 1 base, and 16 bases lay in between. This CDR3 is 16 amino acids long. CDR3 in amino acids: CASSALYPGENTEAFF. The DNA for the CDR3 is TGTGCCAGCAGTGCACTTTACCCCGGGGAGAACACTGAAGCTTTCTTT.

The chain uses TRBV14 and TRBJ2-5, with TRBD1 as a possible D gene (5 bases). Germline V gene lookup returns CDR1 SGHDN and CDR2 FVKESK. V lost 0 bases, J lost 7 bases, and 12 bases lay in between. The CDR3 spans 14 residues. The CDR3: CASSQEAGTGTQYF. The CDR3 region has the DNA TGTGCCAGCAGCCAAGAGGCAGGCACAGGGACCCAGTACTTC.

Only a few counts were recorded for this clone. This chain uses TRBV7-9 with TRBJ1-6; TRBD1 matches 8 bases. J was trimmed by 6 bases and V by 5 bases; bases with no gene match: 9. Germline-derived CDR1 and CDR2 are SEHNR and FQNEAQ (reference sequence). The CDR3 length is 16 residues. The CDR3 bases are TGTGCCAGCAGCACCGCCGGGACAGGCGTTAATTCACCCCTCCACTTT. It codes for CASSTAGTGVNSPLHF.

The chain has TRBV4-2 and TRBJ2-1; D is uncertain. V was clipped by 4 bases and J by 0 bases, with 7 bases between them. The CDR3 runs 14 residues. CDR1 LGHNA and CDR2 YNFKEQ come from the germline V gene. CDR3 residues: CASSPGSSYNEQFF. For the CDR3, the DNA is TGTGCCAGCAGCCCCGGTTCCTCCTACAATGAGCAGTTCTTC.

The chain couples TRBV7-8 to TRBJ1-5; 8 nucleotides line up with TRBD1. The CDR3 length is 14 residues. The trim removed 1 base at V and 4 bases at J, leaving 0 bases unmatched. Germline-derived CDR1 and CDR2 are SGHVS and FQNEAQ. The CDR3 loop reads CASSLGQGNQPQHF. CDR3 sequence (DNA): TGTGCCAGCAGCTTAGGACAGGGGAATCAGCCCCAGCATTTT.

The chain combines TRBV5-1 with TRBJ1-2, with 7 bases fitting TRBD1. With 3 bases clipped from V and 4 bases from J, the junction kept 12 bases outside the gene matches. This CDR3 has 16 residues. The germline V gene has CDR1 SGHRS and CDR2 YFSETQ. CDR3 loop: CASSWSGGTDFYGYTF. For the CDR3, the DNA is TGCGCCAGCAGCTGGTCAGGGGGTACGGACTTCTATGGCTACACCTTC. Using reference TRBV5-1 and TRBJ1-2 for the parts outside the CDR3, the full variable domain is KAGVTQTPRYLIKTRGQQVTLSCSPISGHRSVSWYQQTPGQGLQFLFEYFSETQRNKGNFPGRFSGRQFSNSRSEMNVSTLELGDSALYLCASSWSGGTDFYGYTFGSGTRLTVV.